What follows are 10 T cell receptor beta chains derived from one specimen sequenced in a study of spatial heterogeneity in lung cancer. Time point specified: sample taken at primary tumor resection. TCRdb used MiXCR to reprocess the 5' RACE reads, holding one entry per CDR3 protein. The sample has several thousand distinct CDR3 sequences, roughly 30% seen once. Study-wide findings and caveats: Tumoral mutation counts were tracked by counts of expanded intratumoral alpha and beta TCRs.

Their antigen targets remain unknown. Sequenced here: lung tumor tissue, sampled at surgery. Every receptor here comes from a female donor with early-stage non-small cell lung cancer.

CDR3 in amino acids: CASSQRQITDTQYF. The CDR3, as DNA: TGTGCCAGCAGCCAGAGACAGATCACAGATACGCAGTATTTT. The chain recombines TRBV5-4 with TRBJ2-3, with D perhaps matching TRBD1 (5 bases). The CDR3 loop spans 14 amino acids. Germline CDR1 is SGHNT and CDR2 is YYREEE (reference sequence). The V end lost 4 bases, the J end lost 2 bases, and 11 bases lay between the germline ends.

This clonotype is judged medium-sized. V and J are TRBV13 and TRBJ2-7, with D possibly being TRBD2 (5 bases). Trimming removed 5 bases at V and 3 bases at J, with 11 bases between. Germline V CDR1 and CDR2: PRHDT, FYEKMQ (reference sequence). This CDR3 region has 13 residues. The CDR3 loop reads CASSAGSGYEQYF. The CDR3 nucleotides read TGTGCCAGCAGCGCCGGCAGCGGCTACGAGCAGTACTTC.

This chain links TRBV20-1 with TRBJ1-4; D remains unclear. The germline V gene has CDR1 DFQATT and CDR2 SNEGSKA (reference sequence). The ends were cut back, 3 bases at V and 4 bases at J, with 6 bases in the middle. CDR3 length: 12 residues. The CDR3 loop reads CSASPFNEKLFF. In DNA, the CDR3 is TGCAGTGCTAGTCCCTTTAATGAAAAACTGTTTTTT.

Worth noting for this clonotype: This could be a read error, since a much larger clone is one nucleotide away. The V and J genes are TRBV18 and TRBJ2-1; a possible D gene is TRBD2 (5 bases). Trimming stripped 0 bases from V and 4 bases from J, with 13 bases between. The CDR3 is made up of 16 amino acids. Per the germline V gene, CDR1 is KGHSH and CDR2 is LQKENI. CDR3 protein: CASSPPRAPGYNEQFF. In DNA, the CDR3 is TGTGCCAGCTCACCACCGAGGGCCCCTGGATACAATGAGCAGTTCTTC.

This clonotype is medium-sized in the sample. J is TRBJ2-3 and V is TRBV4-1; 10 positions agree with TRBD2. Germline V lookup: CDR1 MGHRA, CDR2 YSYEKL. This CDR3 has 15 amino acids. J was trimmed by 12 bases and V by 0 bases; bases with no gene match: 9. The CDR3 loop reads CASSQDRASGGKQYF. CDR3 DNA: TGCGCCAGCAGCCAAGACAGGGCTAGCGGGGGCAAACAGTATTTT.

The chain carries TRBV18 and TRBJ1-5; D is unclear. CDR3 size: 15 residues. Trimming took 3 bases from V and 0 from J, leaving 9 bases between them. The germline V gene encodes CDR1 KGHSH and CDR2 LQKENI. CDR3 coding DNA: TGTGCCAGCTCACCGGTAGGATATAGCAATCAGCCCCAGCATTTT. Encoded protein: CASSPVGYSNQPQHF.

This chain connects TRBV5-8 to TRBJ1-2; D is undetermined. Germline V CDR1 and CDR2: SGHTS, YDEGEE. This CDR3 has 13 amino acids. The V end was cut by 4 bases, the J end by 2 bases, with 9 bases between. CDR3 sequence reads: CASSPGYNYGYTF. In nucleotides, the CDR3 is TGTGCCAGCAGCCCGGGATACAACTATGGCTACACCTTC.

By share, this clonotype counts as medium-sized. This rearrangement joins TRBV21-1 to TRBJ2-2; the table gives TRBD2 as D, unverified against the DNA. TRBV21-1 is flagged as a pseudogene. The CDR3 has 16 amino acids. The CDR3 bases are TGTGCCAGCAGCACCCTAGCCAGAAAAGGCACCGGGGAGCTGTTTTTT. Protein: CASSTLARKGTGELFF.

This clonotype qualifies as large. The junction departs from germline at one end; a sequencing error may be responsible. The CDR3 coding sequence is TGCGCCAGCAGTTTGGCCCTCGATCAGCCCCAGCATTTT. Amino acids: CASSLALDQPQHF. The J gene is TRBJ1-5, the V gene TRBV5-1; D is unclear. The CDR3 spans 13 residues. CDR1 and CDR2 (germline): SGHRS, YFSETQ.

This clonotype counts as large. The CDR3 protein is CASSLAGAVAYEQYF. CDR3 in DNA: TGTGCCAGCAGCTTAGCGGGAGCGGTTGCCTACGAGCAGTACTTC. The chain joins TRBV7-2 to TRBJ2-7; D possibly corresponds to TRBD2 (5 bases). V was shortened by 0 bases and J by 2 bases, with 11 bases between the two germline ends. The CDR3 consists of 15 residues. The germline gives CDR1 SGHTA, CDR2 FQGNSA.